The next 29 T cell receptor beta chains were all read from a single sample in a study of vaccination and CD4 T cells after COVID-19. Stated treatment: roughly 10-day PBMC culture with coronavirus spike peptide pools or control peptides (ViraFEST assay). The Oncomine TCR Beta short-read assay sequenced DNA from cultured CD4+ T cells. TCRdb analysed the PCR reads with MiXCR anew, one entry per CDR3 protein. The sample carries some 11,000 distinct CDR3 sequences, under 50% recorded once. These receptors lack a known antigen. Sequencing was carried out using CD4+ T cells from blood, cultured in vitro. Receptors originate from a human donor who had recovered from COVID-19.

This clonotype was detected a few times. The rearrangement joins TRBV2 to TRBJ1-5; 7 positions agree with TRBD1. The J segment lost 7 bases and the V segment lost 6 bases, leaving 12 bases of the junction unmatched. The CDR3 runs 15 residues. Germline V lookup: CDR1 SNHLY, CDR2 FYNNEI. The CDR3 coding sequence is TGTGCCAGCAGCACCACAGGGGTCGGTGGCCAGCCCCAGCATTTT. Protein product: CASSTTGVGGQPQHF.

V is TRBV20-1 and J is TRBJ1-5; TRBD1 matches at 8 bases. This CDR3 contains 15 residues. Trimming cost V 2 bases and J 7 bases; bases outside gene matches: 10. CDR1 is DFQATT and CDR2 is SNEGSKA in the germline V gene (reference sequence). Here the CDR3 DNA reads TGCAGTGCTAGACACGACAGGGGTGGAGGGCAGCCCCAGCATTTT. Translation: CSARHDRGGGQPQHF.

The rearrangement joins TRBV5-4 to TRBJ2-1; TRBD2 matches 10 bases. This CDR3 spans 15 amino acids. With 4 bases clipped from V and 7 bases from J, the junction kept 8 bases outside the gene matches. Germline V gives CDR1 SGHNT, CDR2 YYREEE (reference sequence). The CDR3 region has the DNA TGTGCCAGCAGCCACCCTAGCGGGAGAGGGAATGAGCAGTTCTTC. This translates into CASSHPSGRGNEQFF.

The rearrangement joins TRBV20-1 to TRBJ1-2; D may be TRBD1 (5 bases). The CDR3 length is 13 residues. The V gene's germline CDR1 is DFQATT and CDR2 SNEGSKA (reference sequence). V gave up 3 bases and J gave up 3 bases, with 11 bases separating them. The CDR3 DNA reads TGCAGTGCTAGCCGGGGGGGAGACTATGGCTACACCTTC. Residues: CSASRGGDYGYTF.

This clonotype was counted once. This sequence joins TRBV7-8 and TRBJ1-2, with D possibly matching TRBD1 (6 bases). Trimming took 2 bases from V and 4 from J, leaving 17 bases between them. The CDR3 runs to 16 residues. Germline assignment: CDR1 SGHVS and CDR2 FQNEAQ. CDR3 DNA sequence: TGTGCCAGCAGCTTACGACCAGGGGACGCAGGCTATGGCTACACCTTC. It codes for CASSLRPGDAGYGYTF.

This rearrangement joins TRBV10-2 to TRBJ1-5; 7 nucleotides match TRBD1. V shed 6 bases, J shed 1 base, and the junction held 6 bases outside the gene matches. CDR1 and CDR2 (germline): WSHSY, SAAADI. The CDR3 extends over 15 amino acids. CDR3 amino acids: CASRPGTASNQPQHF. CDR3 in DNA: TGCGCCAGCAGACCCGGGACAGCGAGCAATCAGCCCCAGCATTTT.

CDR3 DNA: TGCGCCAGCAGCTCTACAGGGGACACCTACGAGCAGTACTTC. Translated: CASSSTGDTYEQYF. V is TRBV5-1 and J is TRBJ2-7; 7 bases are a match to TRBD1. V shed 3 bases and J 2 bases; nucleotides not matched to a gene: 5. The CDR3 has 14 residues. Germline lookup yields CDR1 SGHRS and CDR2 YFSETQ.

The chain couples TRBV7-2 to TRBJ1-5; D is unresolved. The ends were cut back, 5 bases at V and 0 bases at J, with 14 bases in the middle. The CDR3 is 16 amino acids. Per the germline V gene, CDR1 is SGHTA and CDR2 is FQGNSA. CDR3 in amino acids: CASSASGVDSNQPQHF. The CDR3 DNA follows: TGTGCCAGCAGCGCATCCGGAGTAGATAGCAATCAGCCCCAGCATTTT.

In DNA, the CDR3 is TGTGCCAGCAGTTTATCCGGACAGGCAGGTAGTCTGCCCCAGCATTTT. Its protein product is CASSLSGQAGSLPQHF. The rearrangement uses TRBV28 and TRBJ1-5; 7 bases align to TRBD1. The CDR3 length is 16 residues. Germline V CDR1 and CDR2: MDHEN, SYDVKM. The trim removed 1 base at V and 9 bases at J, leaving 12 bases unmatched.

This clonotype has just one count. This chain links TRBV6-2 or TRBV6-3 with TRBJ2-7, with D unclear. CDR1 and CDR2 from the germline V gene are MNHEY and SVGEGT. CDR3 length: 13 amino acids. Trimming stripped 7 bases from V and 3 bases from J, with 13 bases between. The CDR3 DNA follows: TGTGCCAGCACTCCCAATGCCCACTACGAGCAGTACTTC. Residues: CASTPNAHYEQYF.

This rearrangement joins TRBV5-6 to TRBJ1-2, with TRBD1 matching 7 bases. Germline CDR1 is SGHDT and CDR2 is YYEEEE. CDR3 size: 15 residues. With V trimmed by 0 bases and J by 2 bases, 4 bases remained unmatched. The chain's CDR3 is CASSLGAGGNYGYTF. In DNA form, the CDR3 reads TGTGCCAGCAGCTTGGGAGCAGGGGGAAACTATGGCTACACCTTC. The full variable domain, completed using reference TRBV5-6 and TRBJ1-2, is DAGVTQSPTHLIKTRGQQVTLRCSPKSGHDTVSWYQQALGQGPQFIFQYYEEEERQRGNFPDRFSGHQFPNYSSELNVNALLLGDSALYLCASSLGAGGNYGYTFGSGTRLTVV.

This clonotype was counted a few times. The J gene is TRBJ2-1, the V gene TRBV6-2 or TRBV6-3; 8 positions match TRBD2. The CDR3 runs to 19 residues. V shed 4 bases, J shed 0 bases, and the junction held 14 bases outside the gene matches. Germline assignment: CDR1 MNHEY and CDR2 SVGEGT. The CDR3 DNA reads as TGTGCCAGCAGTTTCCCCGAAGAGACGACTAGCGCCTCCTACAATGAGCAGTTCTTC. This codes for CASSFPEETTSASYNEQFF.

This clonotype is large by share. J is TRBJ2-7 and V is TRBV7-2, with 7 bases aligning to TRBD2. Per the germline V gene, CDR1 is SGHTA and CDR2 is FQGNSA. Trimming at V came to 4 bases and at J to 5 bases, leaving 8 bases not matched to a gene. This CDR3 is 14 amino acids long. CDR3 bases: TGTGCCAGCAGCTCCTACATGGCGGGGGACGAGCAGTACTTC. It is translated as CASSSYMAGDEQYF. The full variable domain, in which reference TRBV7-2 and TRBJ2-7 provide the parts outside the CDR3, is GAGVSQSPSNKVTEKGKDVELRCDPISGHTALYWYRQSLGQGLEFLIYFQGNSAPDKSGLPSDRFSAERTGGSVSTLTIQRTQQEDSAVYLCASSSYMAGDEQYFGPGTRLTVT.

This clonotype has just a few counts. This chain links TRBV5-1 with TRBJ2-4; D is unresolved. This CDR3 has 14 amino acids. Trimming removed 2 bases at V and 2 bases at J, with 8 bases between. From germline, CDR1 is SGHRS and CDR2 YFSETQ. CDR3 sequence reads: CASSFGEPKNIQYF. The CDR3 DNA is TGCGCCAGCAGCTTTGGGGAACCCAAAAACATTCAGTACTTC.

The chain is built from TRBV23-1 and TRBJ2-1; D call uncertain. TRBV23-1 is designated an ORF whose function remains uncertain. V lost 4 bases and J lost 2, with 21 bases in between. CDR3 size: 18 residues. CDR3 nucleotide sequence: TGCGCCAGCAGTCTAGAGGACCCGCCCCACCCTACCTACAATGAGCAGTTCTTC. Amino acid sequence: CASSLEDPPHPTYNEQFF.

CDR3 loop: CSCASGANVLTF. Written as DNA, the CDR3 is TGCAGTTGCGCGTCTGGGGCCAACGTCCTGACTTTC. The rearrangement links TRBV20-1 to TRBJ2-6; D is uncertain. The germline gives CDR1 DFQATT, CDR2 SNEGSKA (reference sequence). V lost 8 bases to trimming and J lost 1 base, with 6 bases between them. The CDR3 has 12 residues.

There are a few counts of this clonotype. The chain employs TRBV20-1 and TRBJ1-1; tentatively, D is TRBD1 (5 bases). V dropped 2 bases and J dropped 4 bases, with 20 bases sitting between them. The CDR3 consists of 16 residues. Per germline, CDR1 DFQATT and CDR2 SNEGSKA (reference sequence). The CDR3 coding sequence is TGCAGTGCTAGACTACCCGAGGGAAGGGGCCCCACTGAAGCTTTCTTT. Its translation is CSARLPEGRGPTEAFF.

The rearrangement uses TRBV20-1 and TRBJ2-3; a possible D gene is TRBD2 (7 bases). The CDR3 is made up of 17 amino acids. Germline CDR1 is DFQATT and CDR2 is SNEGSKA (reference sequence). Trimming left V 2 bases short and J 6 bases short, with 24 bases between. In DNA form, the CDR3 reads TGCAGTGCTAGACCATACGGCGGGCGGGGGCGTTTGGATACGCAGTATTTT. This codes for CSARPYGGRGRLDTQYF.

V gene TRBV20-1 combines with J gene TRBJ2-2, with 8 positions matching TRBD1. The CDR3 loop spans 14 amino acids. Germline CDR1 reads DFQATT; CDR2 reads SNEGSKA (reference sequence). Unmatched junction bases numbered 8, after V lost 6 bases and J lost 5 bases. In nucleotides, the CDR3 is TGCAGTGCCTTGACAGGGGCTGGGACCGGGGAGCTGTTTTTT. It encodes CSALTGAGTGELFF.

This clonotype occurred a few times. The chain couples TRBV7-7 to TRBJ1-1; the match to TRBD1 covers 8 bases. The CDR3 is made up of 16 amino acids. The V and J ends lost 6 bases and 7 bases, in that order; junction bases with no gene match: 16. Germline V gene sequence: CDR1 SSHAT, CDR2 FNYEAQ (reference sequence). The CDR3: CASSTDRTQGAHEAFF. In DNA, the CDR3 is TGTGCCAGCAGTACCGACCGAACGCAGGGGGCCCATGAAGCTTTCTTT.

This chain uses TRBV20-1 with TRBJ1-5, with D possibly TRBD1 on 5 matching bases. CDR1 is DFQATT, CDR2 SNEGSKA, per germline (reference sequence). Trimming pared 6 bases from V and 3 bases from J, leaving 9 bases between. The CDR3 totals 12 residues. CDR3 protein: CSAREPNQPQHF. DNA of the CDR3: TGCAGTGCCAGGGAGCCCAATCAGCCCCAGCATTTT.

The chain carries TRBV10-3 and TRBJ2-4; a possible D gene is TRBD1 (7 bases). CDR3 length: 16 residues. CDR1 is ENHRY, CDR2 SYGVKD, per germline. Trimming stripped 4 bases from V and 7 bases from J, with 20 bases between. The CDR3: CAISGTNQGGDNIQYF. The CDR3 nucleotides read TGTGCCATCAGTGGGACTAACCAGGGGGGTGATAACATTCAGTACTTC.

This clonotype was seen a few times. The CDR3: CASSPKTIIRTGTEQYF. The DNA of the CDR3 is TGTGCCAGCAGCCCAAAAACGATTATTAGGACAGGGACCGAGCAGTACTTC. The rearrangement uses TRBV21-1 and TRBJ2-7; whether TRBD1, the table's D call, matches the DNA was not checked. TRBV21-1 is a pseudogene. There are 17 residues in the CDR3.

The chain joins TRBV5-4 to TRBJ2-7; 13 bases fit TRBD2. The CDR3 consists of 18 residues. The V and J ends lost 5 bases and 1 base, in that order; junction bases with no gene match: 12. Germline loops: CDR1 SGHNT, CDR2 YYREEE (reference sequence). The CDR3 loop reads CASSPRTSGGTDSYEQYF. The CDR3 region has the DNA TGTGCCAGCAGTCCCCGGACTAGCGGGGGCACGGATTCCTACGAGCAGTACTTC.

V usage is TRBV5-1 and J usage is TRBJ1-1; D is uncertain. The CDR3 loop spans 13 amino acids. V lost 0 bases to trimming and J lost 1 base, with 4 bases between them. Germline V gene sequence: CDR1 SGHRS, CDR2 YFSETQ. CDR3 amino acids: CASSLDPNTEAFF. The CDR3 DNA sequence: TGCGCCAGCAGCTTGGATCCGAACACTGAAGCTTTCTTT.

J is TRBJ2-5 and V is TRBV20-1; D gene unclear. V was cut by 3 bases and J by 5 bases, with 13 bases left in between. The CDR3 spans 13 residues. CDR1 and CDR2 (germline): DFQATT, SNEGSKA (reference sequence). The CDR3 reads CSASLEGMETQYF. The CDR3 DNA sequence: TGCAGTGCTAGTCTAGAAGGGATGGAGACCCAGTACTTC.

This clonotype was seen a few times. The CDR3 sequence is CTSSQGSLRIMDTEAFF. CDR3 sequence (DNA): TGCACCAGCAGCCAAGGAAGTTTAAGGATAATGGACACTGAAGCTTTCTTT. The V and J genes are TRBV1 and TRBJ1-1. TRBV1 is noted as a pseudogene. This CDR3 comprises 17 residues.

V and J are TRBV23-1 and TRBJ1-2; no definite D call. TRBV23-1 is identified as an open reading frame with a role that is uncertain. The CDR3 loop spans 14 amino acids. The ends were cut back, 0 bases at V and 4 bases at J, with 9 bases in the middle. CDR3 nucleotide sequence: TGCGCCAGCAGTCAATCGATTTCAGTCTATGGCTACACCTTC. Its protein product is CASSQSISVYGYTF.

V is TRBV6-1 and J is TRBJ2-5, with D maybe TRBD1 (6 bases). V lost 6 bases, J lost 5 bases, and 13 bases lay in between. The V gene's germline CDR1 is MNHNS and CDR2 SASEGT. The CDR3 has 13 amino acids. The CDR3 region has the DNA TGTGCCAGCAGGATTACAGGGTCGGAGACCCAGTACTTC. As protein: CASRITGSETQYF.